This T cell receptor beta chain was profiled in a study of T cell repertoires in cytomegalovirus infection. Study in general: Shared public TCR beta signatures pointed to both CMV infection and a matching HLA type. General study findings and limits: The ex vivo response was dominated by HLA-C-restricted CMV-specific TCR beta clonotypes.

With respect to this clonotype: As yet, its antigen is unknown.

TCRdb passed the reads through MiXCR, listing each CDR3 protein once. The data show roughly 230,000 distinct CDR3 sequences, approximately 24% seen once. This CDR3 is 11 amino acids long. V lost 7 bases and J lost 6, with 10 bases in between. Germline V gives CDR1 SGHRS, CDR2 YFSETQ. Sequenced material: CD8+ T cells from PBMCs. The chain combines TRBV5-1 with TRBJ1-2; D is unresolved. This sequence originates from a human donor in good health (CMV status not recorded). Some clones in this sample may be carry-over from other donors' samples. CDR3 residues: CASEEGNGYTF. CDR3 nucleotides: TGCGCCAGCGAGGAGGGCAATGGCTACACCTTC.